This T cell receptor (beta chain) was sequenced for a study of blood T cell repertoires in COVID-19. Germline lookup yields CDR1 SGDLS and CDR2 YYNGEE. This CDR3 is built from 17 residues. V dropped 3 bases and J dropped 1 base, with 19 bases sitting between them. TCRdb's copy holds only in-frame clones and misses some; the assay was immunoSEQ multiplex PCR. This table holds 150,000 or so clones, 88% found once. The sequenced sample was PBMCs or T cells enriched from blood (not recorded which). The origin of this receptor is a woman between 45 and 65 years old who had recovered from COVID-19. The gene calls are TRBV9 and TRBJ1-1; a weak D match, TRBD1 (5 bases). The CDR3 sequence: CASSATFGAGPNTEAFF. For the CDR3, the DNA is TGTGCCAGCAGCGCAACCTTTGGGGCAGGGCCGAACACTGAAGCTTTCTTT.